The clone carrying this TCR beta chain was observed many times. The antigen is undetermined. This entry belongs to a study of T cell repertoires in cytomegalovirus infection. Background on the study: Through public TCR beta signatures, both CMV infection and matching HLA type were indicated.

This CDR3 region has 12 residues. CDR1 is SGHVS, CDR2 FQNEAQ, per germline. V was pared by 5 bases and J by 9 bases, with 11 bases between. TCRdb analysed the reads with MiXCR anew, one entry per CDR3 protein. The table shows some 400,000 distinct CDR3 sequences, with roughly a third occurring only once. Study-level points and caveats: Carriers of CMV and the relevant HLA type were discriminated by public TCR beta frequency. HLA-C-restricted, CMV-specific TCR beta clonotypes were dominant ex vivo.

This TCR derives from a human donor in good health (CMV status not recorded). Some clones in this sample may be carry-over from other donors' samples. The sequenced material came from PBMCs. The rearrangement uses TRBV7-8 and TRBJ2-1; D may match TRBD1 or TRBD2 (5 bases each). The CDR3 DNA follows: TGTGCCAGCAGCCCACCGAGGGGTGAGCAGTTCTTC. Translated: CASSPPRGEQFF.